These T cell receptor beta chains were read from a single sample in a study of human T cells and chemical hapten exposure. From the RACE reads, TCRdb called clonotypes with MiXCR, one entry per CDR3 protein. The sample includes over 35,000 distinct CDR3 sequences, approximately 4% of them seen just once. Sequencing was carried out using whole blood. The origin of the receptors is a human donor in good health. Some clones in this sample may be carry-over from other donors' samples. CDR3s include the opening cysteine and the closing phenylalanine or tryptophan. Each record gives: J gene, clone size, V gene, D gene, CDR3 DNA, CDR3 protein. A D gene is named only where the DNA matches it firmly. Not all rows give a size; the values are once, few, many and, for expanded clones, a class.

TRBJ2-7	many	TRBV18	TRBD2	TGTGCCAGCTCACTGTCTAGCGGGTCCTACGAGCAGTACTTC	CASSLSSGSYEQYF
TRBJ2-3	-	TRBV12-3/TRBV12-4	TRBD2	TGTGCCAGCAGTCCCACGGGACTAGCGGGAGTGGGTACGCAGTATTTT	CASSPTGLAGVGTQYF
TRBJ2-7	many	TRBV27	-	TGTGCCAGCAGCCCCGGACAGCTAGTTTCCTACGAGCAGTACTTC	CASSPGQLVSYEQYF
TRBJ1-4	-	TRBV20-1	-	TGCAGTGCCCACGCGCATGAAAAACTGTTTTTT	CSAHAHEKLFF
TRBJ2-1	many	TRBV20-1	-	TGCAGTGCCAGAGAAGGAAATAGCGGTCGTGAGCAGTTCTTC	CSAREGNSGREQFF
TRBJ2-5	many	TRBV30	-	TGTGCCTGGGGAGTTTCGGAGACCCAGTACTTC	CAWGVSETQYF
TRBJ2-7	few	TRBV11-1	-	TGTGCCAGCAGCTCACAGGATAGCTTCTACGAGCAGTACTTC	CASSSQDSFYEQYF
TRBJ2-7	-	TRBV6-2/TRBV6-3	TRBD2	TGTGCCAGCAGTCAACTAGCGGGAGTAAGCGAGCAGTACTTC	CASSQLAGVSEQYF
TRBJ2-4	many	TRBV29-1	-	TGCAGCCTCCAGGGAGCGGGAAACATTCAGTACTTC	CSLQGAGNIQYF
TRBJ1-1	many	TRBV12-3/TRBV12-4	-	TGTGCCAGCAGTTTAGTACACGGGAACACTGAAGCTTTCTTT	CASSLVHGNTEAFF
TRBJ1-1	many	TRBV28	-	TGTGCCAGCAGTTCATTAGGACAGTCTGAAGCTTTCTTT	CASSSLGQSEAFF
TRBJ2-3	few	TRBV27	-	TGTGCCAGCAGTCTCCTTGGCAGGGCGGATACGCAGTATTTT	CASSLLGRADTQYF
TRBJ2-7	many	TRBV7-9	-	TGTGCCAGCAGCTTAGACCCGCCGAACGAGCAGTACTTC	CASSLDPPNEQYF
TRBJ2-2	-	TRBV7-2	TRBD2	TGTGCCAGCAGCGGAGGGACTAGCGGGAGAAGGACCGGGGAGCTGTTTTTT	CASSGGTSGRRTGELFF
TRBJ2-3	many	TRBV7-6	-	TGTGCCAGCAGCCGAGGGACGAATACGCAGTATTTT	CASSRGTNTQYF
TRBJ2-4	few	TRBV7-2	TRBD1	TGTGCCAGCAGCCCCCGGACAGGGGGCTTCGAAGTAAACATTCAGTACTTC	CASSPRTGGFEVNIQYF
TRBJ1-1	many	TRBV9	TRBD1	TGTGCCAGCAGCGTAGTGGGACAGGGATTACCCACTGAAGCTTTCTTT	CASSVVGQGLPTEAFF
TRBJ1-1	many	TRBV2	-	TGTGCCAGCAGTGCGGTAGCAGGGAGGACTGAAGCTTTCTTT	CASSAVAGRTEAFF
TRBJ2-3	few	TRBV9	TRBD2	TGTGCCAGCAGCGGTCTAGCGGGGACTAGCACAGATACGCAGTATTTT	CASSGLAGTSTDTQYF
TRBJ1-1	many	TRBV29-1	TRBD1	TGCAGCGCCCAGGGGGCGTTCACTGAAGCTTTCTTT	CSAQGAFTEAFF
TRBJ2-1	many	TRBV6-5	-	TGTGCCAGCAGTTACCGAAACCCCAGGACGGCCGTCGGAGAGCAGTTCTTC	CASSYRNPRTAVGEQFF
TRBJ1-6	many	TRBV27	-	TGTGCCAGCAGTTTCCACGGCTCACCCCTCCACTTT	CASSFHGSPLHF
TRBJ2-7	many	TRBV20-1	-	TGCAGTGCTACCGTGACCTACGAGCAGTACTTC	CSATVTYEQYF
TRBJ1-6	-	TRBV29-1	TRBD1	TGCAGCGAACAGAACAGGGGAATCGGTAATTCACCCCTCCACTTT	CSEQNRGIGNSPLHF
TRBJ2-3	many	TRBV12-3/TRBV12-4	-	TGTGCCAGCAGTTTAGTACGGCGGGATACGCAGTATTTT	CASSLVRRDTQYF
TRBJ1-1	many	TRBV12-3/TRBV12-4	-	TGTGCCAGCAGTTTTCACTCCCGAGTGAACACTGAAGCTTTCTTT	CASSFHSRVNTEAFF
TRBJ2-6	many	TRBV20-1	-	TGCAGTGCCGAGCTCTCTGGGGCCAACGTCCTGACTTTC	CSAELSGANVLTF
TRBJ2-2	-	TRBV29-1	TRBD1	TGCAGCGTTGCGGACAGGGCTACCGGGGAGCTGTTTTTT	CSVADRATGELFF
TRBJ1-1	many	TRBV7-9	-	TGTGCCAGCAGCCGGGGGGCTGGCACTGAAGCTTTCTTT	CASSRGAGTEAFF
TRBJ2-3	many	TRBV29-1	-	TGCAGCGTTGGGGAGCGCACAGATACGCAGTATTTT	CSVGERTDTQYF
TRBJ2-7	few	TRBV9	-	TGTGCCAGCAGCCCGCGGGATACTCCGATTGCGATATTCTACGAGCAGTACTTC	CASSPRDTPIAIFYEQYF
TRBJ2-3	-	TRBV7-8	-	TGTGCCAGCAGCTTAGGACGGTTTAAGGATACGCAGTATTTT	CASSLGRFKDTQYF
TRBJ2-1	many	TRBV5-1	TRBD1	TGCGCCAGCAGCCGGGACAGATTATACAATGAGCAGTTCTTC	CASSRDRLYNEQFF
TRBJ2-7	medium-sized	TRBV12-3/TRBV12-4	TRBD1	TGTGCCAGCAGTGGGACAGGGTTCGCTTACGAGCAGTACTTC	CASSGTGFAYEQYF